These T cell receptor beta chains were read from a single sample in a study of blood T cell repertoires in COVID-19. Clones were read by immunoSEQ multiplex PCR, and TCRdb kept only the in-frame ones, dropping some. This table holds more than 300,000 clones, roughly 86% found once. Sequencing was performed on peripheral blood. Source of these receptors: a woman aged 30 to 39 with COVID-19, enrolled during active disease. Each CDR3 is given with its conserved first and last residue. A D gene is named only where the DNA matches it firmly. Size is stated for part of the rows, as once, few or many counts, or as a class when the clone is expanded.

D	J	V	size	DNA	CDR3
TRBD2	TRBJ2-5	TRBV10-3	.	TGTGCCATCAGTCCGGGACTAGCGGGAGAAGGAGAGACCCAGTACTTC	CAISPGLAGEGETQYF
.	TRBJ1-1	TRBV6-6	.	TGTGCCAGCAGTTACAAAGGGGAGGGGAAAGGGGCTTTCTTT	CASSYKGEGKGAFF
.	TRBJ2-7	TRBV30	.	TGTGCCTGGAGTGTCCGGGATACCTACGAGCAGTACTTC	CAWSVRDTYEQYF
.	TRBJ1-1	TRBV10-2	.	TGCGCCAGCAGTCAACAGTTCACTGAAGCTTTCTTT	CASSQQFTEAFF
TRBD2	TRBJ2-7	TRBV11-2	.	TGTGCCAGCAGCTTAGGGGCTAGCGGGTCCTACGAGCAGTACTTC	CASSLGASGSYEQYF
.	TRBJ2-1	TRBV15	once	TGTGCCACCAGCAGAGCGGGGAATGAGCAGTTCTTC	CATSRAGNEQFF
TRBD2	TRBJ2-3	TRBV7-9	few	TGTGCCAGCAGCCTCGGACTAGCGGTGAGCACAGATACGCAGTATTTT	CASSLGLAVSTDTQYF
.	TRBJ2-7	TRBV10-3	.	TGTGCCATCTACCGGGGGTGGGGGACCTACGAGCAGTACTTC	CAIYRGWGTYEQYF
.	TRBJ1-6	TRBV19	.	TGTGCCAGTAGTATTAGTCCGGGTTCACCCCTCCACTTT	CASSISPGSPLHF
TRBD2	TRBJ2-1	TRBV10-2	once	TGCGCCAGCAGTGACAAGCGGGGTAGCTCCTACAATGAGCAGTTCTTC	CASSDKRGSSYNEQFF
TRBD1	TRBJ1-2	TRBV29-1	once	TGCAGCGCTGGACAGGGGGCAAATGGCTACACCTTC	CSAGQGANGYTF
TRBD1	TRBJ1-6	TRBV11-2	.	TGTGCCAGCAGCTTAACAGGGGGTAATTCACCCCTCCACTTT	CASSLTGGNSPLHF
TRBD2	TRBJ2-3	TRBV4-2	.	TGTGCCAGCAGCCAAAGTCCTAGCGGGCTTAGCACAGATACGCAGTATTTT	CASSQSPSGLSTDTQYF
.	TRBJ2-5	TRBV4-1	.	TGCGCCAGCAGCCAATACAGGGCAGAGACCCAGTACTTC	CASSQYRAETQYF
.	TRBJ2-5	TRBV5-1	.	TGCGCCAGCAGCTTGGGACTCCAAGAGACCCAGTACTTC	CASSLGLQETQYF
TRBD2	TRBJ2-1	TRBV5-1	once	TGCGCCAGCAGCTTAGGTTCTAGCGGGATCTACAATGAGCAGTTCTTC	CASSLGSSGIYNEQFF
TRBD1	TRBJ2-1	TRBV14	.	TGTGCCAGCAGCCACACACGGGACAGGGTGGTTCGAGTTGCCAATGAGCAGTTCTTC	CASSHTRDRVVRVANEQFF
TRBD2	TRBJ2-7	TRBV9	.	TGTGCCAGCAGCCGCGGACTAGCGGGTTACGAGCAGTACTTC	CASSRGLAGYEQYF
TRBD1	TRBJ2-7	TRBV28	.	TGTGCCAGCAGCCCCACCCCGGGACAGGGCTCCTACGAGCAGTACTTC	CASSPTPGQGSYEQYF
.	TRBJ2-2	TRBV10-1	.	TGCGCCAGCAGTGAGACGCGCCTAGACACCGGGGAGCTGTTTTTT	CASSETRLDTGELFF
.	TRBJ2-7	TRBV28	.	TGTGCCAGCAGTTTGGGGACTGACTACGAGCAGTACTTC	CASSLGTDYEQYF
.	TRBJ1-3	TRBV20-1	many	TGCAGTGCTAGTCCCAGGCTCTCTGGAAACACCATATATTTT	CSASPRLSGNTIYF
.	TRBJ1-5	TRBV6-6	.	TGTGCCAGCAGTTACTCGGACAACAATCAGCCCCAGCATTTT	CASSYSDNNQPQHF
.	TRBJ2-2	TRBV28	.	TGTGCCAGCCGATGGGGAGAGAACACCGGGGAGCTGTTTTTT	CASRWGENTGELFF
.	TRBJ2-1	TRBV7-8	.	TGTGCCAGCAGCTCCCAACGCAGGGTACCCTACAATGAGCAGTTCTTC	CASSSQRRVPYNEQFF
TRBD2	TRBJ2-1	TRBV6-1	.	TGTGCCAGCAGTGAGGGGGGAGCGGGACGGGAAAATGAGCAGTTCTTC	CASSEGGAGRENEQFF
TRBD2	TRBJ2-7	TRBV19	once	TGTGCTACGGAGTGGGAGGGACTCTACGAGCAGTACTTC	CATEWEGLYEQYF
.	TRBJ1-1	TRBV28	.	TGTGCCAGCAGTTTTAGACAGGCCTCTTTGAACACTGAAGCTTTCTTT	CASSFRQASLNTEAFF
.	TRBJ2-3	TRBV5-6	.	TGTGCCAGCAGCTTGACAGGGCCAGATACGCAGTATTTT	CASSLTGPDTQYF
TRBD2	TRBJ2-7	TRBV11-2	.	TGTGCCAGCAGCTCTAGCGGGAACTCCTACGAGCAGTACTTC	CASSSSGNSYEQYF
.	TRBJ1-3	TRBV7-2	.	TGTGCCAGCAGCTCAGGAACCTCTGGAAACACCATATATTTT	CASSSGTSGNTIYF
TRBD2	TRBJ2-7	TRBV28	.	TGTGCCAGCAGTCGCCCCTCCACAGGGGTAGGAGGACTAGCGTATTACGAGCAGTACTTC	CASSRPSTGVGGLAYYEQYF
TRBD1	TRBJ2-7	TRBV5-4	.	TGTGCCAGCAGCTCAACAGGGGACGAGCAGTACTTC	CASSSTGDEQYF
TRBD1	TRBJ2-1	TRBV9	.	TGTGCCAGCACCGGACAGGGGTACAATGAGCAGTTCTTC	CASTGQGYNEQFF